These T cell receptor beta chains were read from a single sample in a study of blood T cell repertoires in COVID-19. The repertoire was sequenced with immunoSEQ multiplex PCR; TCRdb's copy has only in-frame clones and lacks some. The repertoire consists of a few hundred thousand clones, with 80% to 90% occurring once and the leading ten covering less than 1.2%. The source material was PBMCs or T cells enriched from blood (not recorded which). The source of these receptors is a man between 18 and 29 years old who had recovered from COVID-19. Both conserved end residues are part of each CDR3. D genes are given only for firm matches. Clone sizes are given selectively: once, few, many, or a class where the clone is expanded.

D	V	size	J	length	CDR3
TRBD1	TRBV7-9	few	TRBJ1-2	16	CASSSQTGGTSYGYTF
.	TRBV28	.	TRBJ2-5	13	CASSLRQAGTQYF
.	TRBV12-3/TRBV12-4	.	TRBJ1-1	13	CASSFPGGTEAFF
.	TRBV7-9	.	TRBJ2-2	13	CASSSTGSGELFF
.	TRBV27	.	TRBJ1-1	14	CASSLGGANTEAFF
.	TRBV12-3/TRBV12-4	.	TRBJ1-5	13	CASSDSSNQPQHF
TRBD1	TRBV7-2	.	TRBJ2-7	12	CASSLDRDKQYF
.	TRBV27	once	TRBJ1-1	12	CASSLKGGSAFF
.	TRBV19	.	TRBJ1-2	15	CASSIARGSDYGYTF
TRBD1	TRBV5-1	once	TRBJ1-5	14	CASSSGQGDQPQHF
.	TRBV4-2	.	TRBJ1-1	14	CASSQDRGNTEAFF
.	TRBV5-6	once	TRBJ2-7	19	CASSSYGREALIDSYEQYF
.	TRBV24-1	.	TRBJ1-2	18	CATSDLQRGRGASYGYTF
TRBD1	TRBV30	.	TRBJ2-3	15	CAWVLDRVGTDTQYF
TRBD1	TRBV5-6	.	TRBJ2-7	14	CASSVGTGAYEQYF
TRBD1	TRBV7-9	.	TRBJ2-3	16	CASSPLGGQGFDTQYF